This TCR beta chain appears in the sequencing data of a study of PD-1 blockade in classical Hodgkin lymphoma (dated by TCRdb to 2018 to 2020). About the study as a whole: Nivolumab dosing was 3 mg/kg intravenously every 2 weeks, continuing until either disease progression or unacceptable toxicity. To define a peripheral blood immune signature of response to PD-1 blockade in classical Hodgkin lymphoma, the study combined TCR beta sequencing with CyTOF. The study at large found these results: Baseline TCR diversity was reported to be lower in newly diagnosed patients than in healthy donors and to be lower still in relapsed/refractory patients. By C4D1, a significant rise was seen in CD4+ TCR diversity but not in CD8+ TCR diversity (p=0.0027 vs p=0.16), and the rise was most apparent among complete responders (p=0.02). The study was restricted to a single clinical trial cohort, and the causes of repertoire differences, possibly disease activity or prior therapy, were left undefined. Trial patients achieving complete response had baseline diversity similar to newly diagnosed patients, whereas partial responders and progressors had significantly lower diversity. Lower diversity was observed in patients in whom nivolumab was started less than 1 year after ASCT, and these patients were excluded from later analyses so that confounding by immune reconstitution would be avoided.

As regards this clone: It has no known antigen specificity. Base quality data are lacking; no much larger clone is found one base away.

Via the germline V gene, CDR1 is SGHNT and CDR2 YENEEA. The germline ends are 16 bases apart after V is trimmed by 5 bases and J by 5 bases. The CDR3 has 15 amino acids, counting the end cysteine and phenylalanine. Only the CDR3 DNA is retained, 45 bases long and in frame from the first base. Reading the label with the study, this specimen's time point is: cycle 4 day 1 (C4D1), after around six weeks of nivolumab. Every trial patient had relapsed after autologous stem cell transplantation, and cohorts A, B and C differed in prior brentuximab vedotin exposure. Magnetic negative selection with a Miltenyi CD4+ T cell isolation kit was used to purify CD4+ T cells from thawed PBMCs. The trial cohort included 45 to 65 patients with relapsed/refractory classical Hodgkin lymphoma, and each patient had a best overall response of complete response, partial response or progressive disease. In the multi-cohort phase II CheckMate 205 trial, trial patients received single-agent nivolumab. An independent review committee assessed best overall response by applying the 2007 International Working Group response criteria. Trial PBMCs were collected immediately before nivolumab initiation (C1D1) and during therapy at cycle 2 day 1 and cycle 4 day 1. After peripheral blood was drawn into 8 mL Vacutainer Cell Preparation Tubes, PBMCs were isolated by centrifugation and then cryopreserved. Purified CD4+ and CD8+ fractions were prepared only for cases where an additional PBMC sample was available. Magnetically labelled cells were removed on LS columns in a quadroMACS separator, and the flow-through was retained as the purified fraction.

Genomic DNA was isolated using the Qiagen DNeasy kit from unsorted PBMCs as well as from negatively selected CD4+ and CD8+ fractions. Amplification of TCR beta CDR3 regions was done by immunoSEQ multiplex PCR with primers that anneal to V and J segments. Amplification bias was minimized using a synthetic immune receptor repertoire, and residual bias was removed computationally after sequencing. As for the original processing: Custom Python scripts were used to quantify repertoire diversity as the Shannon entropy index. Unsorted, CD4+ and CD8+ repertoires were examined separately, except in combined analyses, for which CD4+ and CD8+ sequences were merged in silico. Clonal expansion was defined as at least a 2-fold frequency increase after treatment relative to C1D1, with a pseudocount of 0.5 for undetected baseline clones. Singleton clones were defined as clones with 0 or 1 copy at C1D1, and non-singleton clones were defined as clones with 2 or more copies. Clones expanded in unsorted samples were labelled as CD4+, CD8+ or unknown by matching protein sequences in sorted samples from the same patient. Wilcoxon tests on paired samples were used to test diversity changes from C1D1 to C4D1. TCRdb's version of the immuneACCESS table is confined to in-frame rearrangements and falls short of the full clone set. An unresolved V gene accounts for under half of the shortfall where checked; the remainder is of unknown origin. V and J calls and clone size are given by that table; D and trimming were obtained from the DNA. The sample data list tens of thousands of clones, and over 75% of these were observed just once. The ten biggest clones cover 3.1% of the sample.

The receptor's source is a human donor with classical Hodgkin lymphoma. This chain is built from TRBV11-3 and TRBJ2-1, and the D gene may be TRBD2, 6 bases matching. The sample was CD4+ T cells from blood, taken before the fourth cycle of nivolumab. The bases are TGTGCCAGCAGCCCTCCGGAAGGGAGGCACAATGAGCAGTTCTTC. Its protein reads: CASSPPEGRHNEQFF.